The rows below give T cell receptor beta chains drawn from one sample of a study of OX40 agonist ivuxolimab in advanced cancers. Clones were read by immunoSEQ multiplex PCR, and TCRdb kept only the in-frame ones, dropping some. The profile shows about 69,000 clones, approximately 92% of them singletons. The source was CD4+ or CD8+ T cells sorted from blood, collected in a trial of the OX40 agonist ivuxolimab. These receptors came from an adult with an advanced solid tumor such as melanoma, head and neck, liver or kidney cancer. The conserved cysteine and the conserved F or W are not part of the CDR3 here.

len: 11
v_gene: TRBV30
j_gene: TRBJ1-1
CDR3aa: AWSDGMNTEAF

len: 14
v_gene: TRBV9
j_gene: TRBJ2-3
CDR3aa: ASSADRGAGTDTQY

len: 12
v_gene: TRBV4-1
j_gene: TRBJ1-1
CDR3aa: ASSQDLERGEAF

len: 13
v_gene: TRBV6-5
j_gene: TRBJ1-5
CDR3aa: ASSRGNREDQPQH

len: 11
v_gene: TRBV27
j_gene: TRBJ1-2
CDR3aa: ASGPRARSGYT

len: 13
v_gene: TRBV4-3
j_gene: TRBJ1-4
CDR3aa: ASSQGTATNEKLF

len: 13
v_gene: TRBV6-5
j_gene: TRBJ2-1
CDR3aa: ASSYSGQPYNEQF

len: 13
v_gene: TRBV6-1
j_gene: TRBJ1-1
CDR3aa: ASSEQYGLHTEAF

len: 11
v_gene: TRBV5-4
j_gene: TRBJ2-7
CDR3aa: ASSFDTDYEQY

len: 11
v_gene: TRBV5-6
j_gene: TRBJ1-2
CDR3aa: ASSLPGDYGYT

len: 12
v_gene: TRBV19
j_gene: TRBJ2-1
CDR3aa: ASSRGGRYNEQF

len: 14
v_gene: TRBV25-1
j_gene: TRBJ2-2
CDR3aa: ASSESGVGGTGELF

len: 13
v_gene: TRBV4-2
j_gene: TRBJ1-2
CDR3aa: ASSQESTGNYGYT